These 3 T cell receptor beta chains came from one sample sequenced in a study of blood T cell repertoires in COVID-19. The method was immunoSEQ multiplex PCR; TCRdb's version includes in-frame clones alone and lacks a portion of them. The table shows 250,000 to 350,000 clones, with roughly 88% occurring only once. The sequencing sample was made of peripheral blood. These TCRs come from a woman aged 50 to 60 with acute or convalescent COVID-19.

The chain uses TRBV2 and TRBJ1-4; 11 nucleotides agree with TRBD1. Losses at the gene ends were 5 bases for V and 8 bases for J; bases not matched to a gene: 4. This CDR3 has 14 residues. Germline CDR1 reads SNHLY; CDR2 reads FYNNEI. Written as DNA, the CDR3 is TGTGCCAGCAGTACCGGGACAGGGGGAGAAAAACTGTTTTTT. Its protein product is CASSTGTGGEKLFF.

The chain recombines TRBV2 with TRBJ1-5, with 11 bases identical to TRBD1. The CDR3 is made up of 14 amino acids. Germline V gene data show CDR1 as SNHLY and CDR2 as FYNNEI. Unmatched junction bases numbered 3, after V lost 10 bases and J lost 1 base. The CDR3 protein is CATGQGASNQPQHF. The CDR3 DNA follows: TGTGCCACCGGACAGGGGGCAAGCAATCAGCCCCAGCATTTT.

This CDR3 is CASSDSNSDTQYF. For the CDR3, the DNA is TGTGCCAGCAGTGACTCCAACTCAGATACGCAGTATTTT. J is TRBJ2-3 and V is TRBV6-4; no reliable D call. Germline V gene lookup returns CDR1 MRHNA and CDR2 SNTAGT. CDR3 length: 13 amino acids. V lost 0 bases and J 4 bases, leaving 5 bases between the germline ends.